This TCR beta chain was profiled in a study of blood T cell repertoires in COVID-19. The CDR3 spans 16 residues. The V gene's germline CDR1 is LNHNV and CDR2 YYDKDF (reference sequence). V lost 0 bases and J lost 0, with 8 bases in between. Per the authors' pipeline: Amplification from reference gene primers served as the basis for estimated nucleated cell counts. Clones were read by immunoSEQ multiplex PCR, and TCRdb kept only the in-frame ones, dropping some. The V and J calls and clone size were taken over from that table, and D and trimming were inferred from the DNA. The data hold tens of thousands of clones, with roughly 92% observed a single time.

This rearrangement joins TRBV15 to TRBJ2-2; D is uncertain. This TCR was recovered from an older woman with active COVID-19. Sequencing used peripheral blood. CDR3 sequence (DNA): TGTGCCACCAGCAGAGATCGGCAGGCGAACACCGGGGAGCTGTTTTTT. This codes for CATSRDRQANTGELFF.